A selection of T cell receptor beta chains follows, all from one sample in a study of PD-1 blockade in mismatch repair-deficient tumors. Clones were sequenced by immunoSEQ multiplex PCR, and TCRdb holds only the in-frame ones, with some missing. Here the sample spans roughly 15,000 clones, 70% to 90% being singletons. For these TCRs, the target antigens are not known. The specimen was cells cultured in vitro, collected from a patient treated with pembrolizumab. The source is an adult with mismatch repair-deficient cancer. CDR3s include the opening cysteine and the closing phenylalanine or tryptophan. Fields, in order: clone size, J gene, V gene, D gene, CDR3 DNA, CDR3 protein. D genes are given only for firm matches. A clone size is listed for some rows: how often the clone was seen (once, few, many), or a class if it is expanded.

clone_size: NA
j_call: TRBJ1-2
v_call: TRBV6-1
d_call: NA
cdr3_nt: TGTGCCAGCAGTGAATATCACATTTCTAACTATGGCTACACCTTC
cdr3_aa: CASSEYHISNYGYTF

clone_size: NA
j_call: TRBJ1-1
v_call: TRBV15
d_call: NA
cdr3_nt: TGTGCCACCAGCGCTCAGGTGACGAACACTGAAGCTTTCTTT
cdr3_aa: CATSAQVTNTEAFF

clone_size: NA
j_call: TRBJ2-4
v_call: TRBV10-3
d_call: TRBD2
cdr3_nt: TGTGCCATCAGTGAGTCGGGATTGGGGGGGAACATTCAGTACTTC
cdr3_aa: CAISESGLGGNIQYF

clone_size: NA
j_call: TRBJ2-3
v_call: TRBV27
d_call: TRBD1
cdr3_nt: TGTGCCAGCAGTTTGACAGGGTGGTACACGCAGTATTTT
cdr3_aa: CASSLTGWYTQYF

clone_size: once
j_call: TRBJ2-1
v_call: TRBV19
d_call: NA
cdr3_nt: TGTGCCAGTCAAGGTGGAAACTCCTACAATGAGCAGTTCTTC
cdr3_aa: CASQGGNSYNEQFF

clone_size: NA
j_call: TRBJ2-2
v_call: TRBV5-1
d_call: NA
cdr3_nt: TGCGCCAGCAGCTTGGGAGGAGGGTCAGCCGGGGAGCTGTTTTTT
cdr3_aa: CASSLGGGSAGELFF

clone_size: NA
j_call: TRBJ2-2
v_call: TRBV5-6
d_call: TRBD2
cdr3_nt: TGTGCCAGCAGCCGGAGGACTAGCGGGACGAACACCGGGGAGCTGTTTTTT
cdr3_aa: CASSRRTSGTNTGELFF

clone_size: NA
j_call: TRBJ2-6
v_call: TRBV9
d_call: NA
cdr3_nt: TGTGCCAGCAGCCCTACTGGAAATGGGGCCAACGTCCTGACTTTC
cdr3_aa: CASSPTGNGANVLTF

clone_size: NA
j_call: TRBJ2-2
v_call: TRBV6-1
d_call: TRBD2
cdr3_nt: TGTGCCAGCAGCAGGACTAGCGGGACCGGGGAGCTGTTTTTT
cdr3_aa: CASSRTSGTGELFF

clone_size: NA
j_call: TRBJ2-7
v_call: TRBV19
d_call: TRBD1
cdr3_nt: TGTGCCAGTAGTCTAGAGACAGGGGGCTACGAGCAGTACTTC
cdr3_aa: CASSLETGGYEQYF

clone_size: NA
j_call: TRBJ1-6
v_call: TRBV7-3
d_call: NA
cdr3_nt: TGTGCCAGCAGCCCACAACCGGGACAACTTAATTCACCCCTCCACTTT
cdr3_aa: CASSPQPGQLNSPLHF

clone_size: NA
j_call: TRBJ1-3
v_call: TRBV19
d_call: NA
cdr3_nt: TGTGCCAGTAGTATGAACAGGCTCTCTGGAAACACCATATATTTT
cdr3_aa: CASSMNRLSGNTIYF

clone_size: NA
j_call: TRBJ2-5
v_call: TRBV7-3
d_call: TRBD2
cdr3_nt: TGTGCCAGCAGCCCCGGGGGGAGAGAGACCCAGTACTTC
cdr3_aa: CASSPGGRETQYF

clone_size: NA
j_call: TRBJ2-5
v_call: TRBV21-1
d_call: NA
cdr3_nt: TGTGCCAGCTGGACTCGGGTCTGGGACCCTAAGGAAGAGACCCAGTACTTC
cdr3_aa: CASWTRVWDPKEETQYF

clone_size: NA
j_call: TRBJ1-1
v_call: TRBV2
d_call: NA
cdr3_nt: TGTGCCAGCAGTGATACCGGGCACACTGAAGCTTTCTTT
cdr3_aa: CASSDTGHTEAFF

clone_size: NA
j_call: TRBJ2-3
v_call: TRBV7-6
d_call: TRBD2
cdr3_nt: TGTGCCAGCAGCTTACCTCAGTCGCTAGCGGGTGTCACAGATACGCAGTATTTT
cdr3_aa: CASSLPQSLAGVTDTQYF

clone_size: few
j_call: TRBJ1-1
v_call: TRBV9
d_call: NA
cdr3_nt: TGTGCCAGCAGCGCCGTAACTGAAGCTTTCTTT
cdr3_aa: CASSAVTEAFF

clone_size: NA
j_call: TRBJ2-2
v_call: TRBV5-1
d_call: NA
cdr3_nt: TGCGCCAGCAGCTTGACTGGGAACACCGGGGAGCTGTTTTTT
cdr3_aa: CASSLTGNTGELFF

clone_size: NA
j_call: TRBJ2-1
v_call: TRBV6-5
d_call: TRBD2
cdr3_nt: TGTGCCAGCAGTAGCGGGACTAGCGGTCACAATGAGCAGTTCTTC
cdr3_aa: CASSSGTSGHNEQFF

clone_size: few
j_call: TRBJ1-1
v_call: TRBV29-1
d_call: NA
cdr3_nt: TGCAGCGTGGGCAGGGGAAGGACTGAAGCTTTCTTT
cdr3_aa: CSVGRGRTEAFF

clone_size: NA
j_call: TRBJ1-2
v_call: TRBV5-1
d_call: TRBD1
cdr3_nt: TGCGCCAGCAGCTTGGGCCCCCCGGGACAGGGGGGAGGCTACACCTTC
cdr3_aa: CASSLGPPGQGGGYTF

clone_size: NA
j_call: TRBJ2-5
v_call: TRBV5-1
d_call: NA
cdr3_nt: TGCGCCAGCAGATCCGAGGGCGGCGAGACCCAGTACTTC
cdr3_aa: CASRSEGGETQYF

clone_size: NA
j_call: TRBJ2-7
v_call: TRBV2
d_call: TRBD2
cdr3_nt: TGTGCCAGCAGGGCCGGGACTAGCTCCTACGAGCAGTACTTC
cdr3_aa: CASRAGTSSYEQYF

clone_size: NA
j_call: TRBJ1-2
v_call: TRBV7-2
d_call: NA
cdr3_nt: TGTGCCAGCAGCTTAGTACCCTTGAACTATGGCTACACCTTC
cdr3_aa: CASSLVPLNYGYTF

clone_size: NA
j_call: TRBJ2-1
v_call: TRBV7-9
d_call: NA
cdr3_nt: TGTGCCAGCAGCTCAGCCTCCCCTGGGAATGAGCAGTTCTTC
cdr3_aa: CASSSASPGNEQFF

clone_size: NA
j_call: TRBJ2-7
v_call: TRBV5-4
d_call: TRBD1
cdr3_nt: TGTGCCAGCAGCTTGGCGAGGGACAGATCCTACGAGCAGTACTTC
cdr3_aa: CASSLARDRSYEQYF

clone_size: few
j_call: TRBJ2-7
v_call: TRBV12-5
d_call: NA
cdr3_nt: TGTGCTAGTGGTTTGGCTACGACAAGATCCTACGAGCAGTACTTC
cdr3_aa: CASGLATTRSYEQYF

clone_size: NA
j_call: TRBJ1-1
v_call: TRBV29-1
d_call: NA
cdr3_nt: TGCAGCGGGGGACTTTACACTGAAGCTTTCTTT
cdr3_aa: CSGGLYTEAFF

clone_size: NA
j_call: TRBJ2-3
v_call: TRBV2
d_call: TRBD2
cdr3_nt: TGTGCCAGCAGTTGGTTAGCGGGAGGCCTTTCCGATACGCAGTATTTT
cdr3_aa: CASSWLAGGLSDTQYF

clone_size: few
j_call: TRBJ2-2
v_call: TRBV30
d_call: TRBD2
cdr3_nt: TGTGCCTATTGGACTAGCGGGAGAAGGAACACCGGGGAGCTGTTTTTT
cdr3_aa: CAYWTSGRRNTGELFF

clone_size: NA
j_call: TRBJ1-2
v_call: TRBV28
d_call: NA
cdr3_nt: TGTGCCAGCACGTGGGCAAACTATGGCTACACCTTC
cdr3_aa: CASTWANYGYTF

clone_size: few
j_call: TRBJ1-5
v_call: TRBV27
d_call: NA
cdr3_nt: TGTGCCAGCAGCCCACGCGACAGTAGGCGGCCCCAGCATTTT
cdr3_aa: CASSPRDSRRPQHF

clone_size: NA
j_call: TRBJ1-1
v_call: TRBV4-1
d_call: TRBD1
cdr3_nt: TGCACCAGCAGCTTTCCGGGACAGCAGAACACTGAAGCTTTCTTT
cdr3_aa: CTSSFPGQQNTEAFF

clone_size: NA
j_call: TRBJ2-7
v_call: TRBV4-2
d_call: NA
cdr3_nt: TGTGCCAGCAGCCAAAATAGGGGGGGCTCCTACGAGCAGTACTTC
cdr3_aa: CASSQNRGGSYEQYF

clone_size: NA
j_call: TRBJ1-5
v_call: TRBV5-8
d_call: TRBD1
cdr3_nt: TGTGCCAGCAGCCCGGGACAGACAGGGAAAATTGAGCCCCAGCATTTT
cdr3_aa: CASSPGQTGKIEPQHF

clone_size: NA
j_call: TRBJ1-5
v_call: TRBV19
d_call: NA
cdr3_nt: TGTGCCAGCCCCCGGCGGGGCAATCAGCCCCAGCATTTT
cdr3_aa: CASPRRGNQPQHF

clone_size: NA
j_call: TRBJ2-3
v_call: TRBV6-1
d_call: TRBD2
cdr3_nt: TGTGCCAGCAGTGAAGAGCGGGGAGATACGCAGTATTTT
cdr3_aa: CASSEERGDTQYF

clone_size: NA
j_call: TRBJ2-1
v_call: TRBV5-6
d_call: NA
cdr3_nt: TGTGCCAGCAGCGTCAGAGGGTGGGCCTACAATGAGCAGTTCTTC
cdr3_aa: CASSVRGWAYNEQFF

clone_size: NA
j_call: TRBJ2-3
v_call: TRBV7-2
d_call: NA
cdr3_nt: TGTGCCAGCAGCTTAGGACCTAAGGGCGGATCTTTCACAGATACGCAGTATTTT
cdr3_aa: CASSLGPKGGSFTDTQYF

clone_size: NA
j_call: TRBJ1-1
v_call: TRBV6-5
d_call: NA
cdr3_nt: TGTGCCAGCAGTTACGGCCAGTTGAACACTGAAGCTTTCTTT
cdr3_aa: CASSYGQLNTEAFF

clone_size: NA
j_call: TRBJ1-5
v_call: TRBV11-2
d_call: TRBD1
cdr3_nt: TGTGCCAGCGCTCAGGGGGGGGCGAGACAGCCCCAGCATTTT
cdr3_aa: CASAQGGARQPQHF